This entry describes one T cell receptor beta chain. The data belong to a study of shared T cell receptors in the human thymus. Germline values: CDR1 LGHNA, CDR2 YNFKEQ. The CDR3 consists of 17 residues. V dropped 3 bases and J dropped 0 bases, with 17 bases sitting between them. Profiled with immunoSEQ multiplex PCR; TCRdb holds only in-frame clones, not every one. The table has roughly 500,000 clones, approximately 80% seen once. This same sample was also taken into another study, of human thymus T cells. That paper notes: Thymus specimens were resections from corrective heart surgery. Related research reported highly overlapping thymic repertoires among unrelated individuals.

The J gene is TRBJ2-5, the V gene TRBV4-2; D possibly corresponds to TRBD2 (5 bases). The sample consisted of thymocytes. This receptor was taken from a boy in the first two years of life with a congenital heart defect. The CDR3 bases are TGTGCCAGCAGCCATCGCAGGACTGGAGCGTACCAAGAGACCCAGTACTTC. Translated, it gives CASSHRRTGAYQETQYF.